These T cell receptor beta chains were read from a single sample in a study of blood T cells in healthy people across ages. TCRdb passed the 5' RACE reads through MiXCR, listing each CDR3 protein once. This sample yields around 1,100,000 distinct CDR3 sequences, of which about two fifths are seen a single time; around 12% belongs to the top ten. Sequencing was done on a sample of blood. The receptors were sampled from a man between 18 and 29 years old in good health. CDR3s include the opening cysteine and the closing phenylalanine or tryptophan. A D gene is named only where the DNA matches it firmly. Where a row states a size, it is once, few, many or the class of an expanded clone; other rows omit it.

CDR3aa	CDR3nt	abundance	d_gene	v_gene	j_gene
CASSYVAGEETQYF	TGTGCCAGCAGTTACGTAGCGGGGGAAGAGACCCAGTACTTC	few	TRBD2	TRBV6-6	TRBJ2-5
CASSAGLLTDTQYF	TGTGCCAGCAGTGCCGGGCTCCTCACAGATACGCAGTATTTT	NA	NA	TRBV6-2/TRBV6-3	TRBJ2-3
CASSVATADAYGYTF	TGTGCCAGCAGCGTAGCTACTGCGGACGCCTATGGCTACACCTTC	few	NA	TRBV9	TRBJ1-2
CASSDRGAGVGNGQFF	TGTGCCAGTAGCGACCGAGGGGCAGGGGTTGGGAATGGGCAGTTCTTC	NA	NA	TRBV19	TRBJ2-1
CASAGGAPDTQYF	TGTGCTAGTGCTGGCGGGGCACCCGATACGCAGTATTTT	NA	NA	TRBV12-5	TRBJ2-3
CASSVSSEKWTEAFF	TGTGCCAGCAGCGTAAGCTCTGAGAAGTGGACTGAAGCTTTCTTT	NA	NA	TRBV9	TRBJ1-1
CASSLEPGTPSTDTQYF	TGTGCCAGCAGCTTAGAACCGGGGACCCCTAGCACAGATACGCAGTATTTT	few	NA	TRBV7-2	TRBJ2-3
CASSLIGRELFF	TGTGCCAGCAGCTTAATAGGGCGAGAACTGTTTTTT	NA	NA	TRBV7-9	TRBJ1-4
CAISEGAETQYF	TGTGCCATCAGTGAGGGGGCGGAGACCCAGTACTTC	NA	NA	TRBV10-3	TRBJ2-5
CASSSVQGFEQFF	TGTGCCAGCAGCTCGGTACAGGGGTTTGAGCAGTTCTTC	NA	TRBD1	TRBV7-2	TRBJ2-1
CASSPGPAQPQHF	TGTGCCAGCAGCCCTGGGCCGGCTCAGCCCCAGCATTTT	few	NA	TRBV7-9	TRBJ1-5
CASSPRGSTGNQPQHF	TGTGCCAGCAGTCCCCGGGGAAGTACGGGCAATCAGCCCCAGCATTTT	NA	NA	TRBV7-2	TRBJ1-5
CASSPGTSGAYTQYF	TGTGCCAGCAGCCCCGGGACTAGCGGGGCATATACGCAGTATTTT	NA	TRBD2	TRBV4-2	TRBJ2-3
CAISETDSYEQYF	TGTGCCATCAGTGAGACAGATTCCTACGAGCAGTACTTC	NA	NA	TRBV10-3	TRBJ2-7
CASSFGQGAIEAFF	TGTGCCAGCAGTTTCGGGCAGGGGGCGATAGAAGCTTTCTTT	once	TRBD1	TRBV12-3/TRBV12-4	TRBJ1-1
CASRMGQPDEAFF	TGTGCCAGCAGAATGGGACAGCCCGATGAAGCTTTCTTT	few	TRBD1	TRBV12-3/TRBV12-4	TRBJ1-1
CASTPAEFTGLNEQFF	TGTGCCAGCACCCCTGCCGAGTTTACGGGGTTGAATGAGCAGTTCTTC	NA	NA	TRBV6-1	TRBJ2-1
CSARRRGDFNNEQYF	TGCAGTGCTAGACGACGGGGGGACTTTAACAATGAGCAGTACTTC	NA	TRBD2	TRBV20-1	TRBJ2-7
CASSKGRGGANTEAFF	TGTGCCAGCAGTAAAGGGCGTGGGGGGGCGAACACTGAAGCTTTCTTT	NA	NA	TRBV6-1	TRBJ1-1
CASSLTVGGNQPQHF	TGTGCCAGCAGTCTTACAGTTGGTGGCAATCAGCCCCAGCATTTT	NA	NA	TRBV27	TRBJ1-5
CASSKTGADTQYF	TGTGCCAGCAGCAAAACAGGGGCAGATACGCAGTATTTT	NA	TRBD1	TRBV9	TRBJ2-3
CSASFGETGVTDTQYF	TGCAGTGCTAGTTTTGGAGAGACAGGGGTCACAGATACGCAGTATTTT	NA	TRBD1	TRBV20-1	TRBJ2-3
CASSLGGQGNTEAFF	TGTGCCAGCAGCTTAGGCGGCCAGGGGAACACTGAAGCTTTCTTT	few	NA	TRBV5-1	TRBJ1-1
CSAPQGGAHEPQHF	TGCAGTGCTCCCCAGGGAGGGGCCCATGAGCCCCAGCATTTT	NA	NA	TRBV20-1	TRBJ1-5
CASSSQNGYEQYF	TGTGCCAGCAGTTCTCAAAACGGCTACGAGCAGTACTTC	NA	NA	TRBV6-2/TRBV6-3	TRBJ2-7
CSALSQGSQPQHF	TGCAGCGCTCTCTCACAGGGCAGTCAGCCCCAGCATTTT	NA	NA	TRBV29-1	TRBJ1-5
CSVEDGRGSQETQYF	TGCAGCGTTGAAGACGGGCGGGGGAGCCAAGAGACCCAGTACTTC	NA	TRBD2	TRBV29-1	TRBJ2-5
CASSQGTNHGYTF	TGTGCCAGCAGCCAGGGCACGAACCATGGCTACACCTTC	NA	NA	TRBV7-2	TRBJ1-2
CSVETGWQETQYF	TGCAGCGTTGAAACGGGGTGGCAAGAGACCCAGTACTTC	few	NA	TRBV29-1	TRBJ2-5
CSAREGSLETQYF	TGCAGTGCTAGAGAGGGCAGTTTGGAGACCCAGTACTTC	NA	NA	TRBV20-1	TRBJ2-5
CASSYTGNEQFF	TGTGCCAGCAGCTATACAGGGAATGAGCAGTTCTTC	many	NA	TRBV11-1	TRBJ2-1
CSAREEQGVGSPLHF	TGCAGTGCTAGAGAGGAACAGGGCGTGGGATCACCCCTCCACTTT	few	NA	TRBV20-1	TRBJ1-6
CASSYSLGAYTSGGAYNEQYF	TGTGCCAGCAGTTACTCCCTAGGAGCCTACACTAGCGGGGGGGCCTACAATGAGCAGTACTTC	NA	TRBD2	TRBV6-5	TRBJ2-7
CASSVAGATSTDTQYF	TGTGCCAGCAGCGTCGCGGGGGCCACTAGCACAGATACGCAGTATTTT	NA	NA	TRBV9	TRBJ2-3
CATSSGGPEDTQYF	TGTGCCACCTCGTCAGGGGGTCCGGAAGATACGCAGTATTTT	NA	TRBD1	TRBV7-2	TRBJ2-3
CASSLENRGISGELFF	TGCGCCAGCAGCTTGGAAAACAGGGGGATATCCGGGGAGCTGTTTTTT	NA	TRBD1	TRBV5-1	TRBJ2-2
CVSSYSKEGTQYF	TGTGTCAGCAGTTACTCGAAAGAGGGGACCCAGTACTTC	NA	NA	TRBV6-6	TRBJ2-5
CASSLGRQGVRRTEAFF	TGCGCCAGCAGCTTGGGAAGACAGGGGGTTCGTCGCACTGAAGCTTTCTTT	NA	TRBD1	TRBV5-1	TRBJ1-1
CASSVEGGSFNEQYF	TGTGCCAGCAGCGTAGAGGGGGGGTCCTTCAATGAGCAGTACTTC	once	NA	TRBV9	TRBJ2-7
CSAGRREDATGGNGYTF	TGCAGTGCTGGTCGACGTGAGGATGCGACGGGGGGGAATGGCTACACCTTC	few	NA	TRBV20-1	TRBJ1-2
CASSYLTTGSIYNEQFF	TGTGCCAGCAGTTATCTTACCACAGGGTCCATCTACAATGAGCAGTTCTTC	NA	NA	TRBV6-2/TRBV6-3	TRBJ2-1
CSAPRGDHEQYF	TGCAGTGCCCCCAGGGGGGACCACGAGCAGTACTTC	few	NA	TRBV20-1	TRBJ2-7
CASRGTGVGGYTF	TGTGCCAGCAGGGGGACAGGGGTCGGTGGCTACACCTTC	few	TRBD1	TRBV12-3/TRBV12-4	TRBJ1-2
CSARDIQGNSPLHF	TGCAGTGCTAGAGATATCCAGGGGAATTCACCCCTCCACTTT	NA	NA	TRBV20-1	TRBJ1-6
CASSLAGGNEKLFF	TGTGCCAGCAGCTTAGCGGGAGGAAATGAAAAACTGTTTTTT	many	NA	TRBV5-1	TRBJ1-4
CASSSDREGASTDTQYF	TGTGCCAGCAGCTCCGACAGGGAAGGGGCTAGCACAGATACGCAGTATTTT	NA	TRBD1	TRBV7-9	TRBJ2-3
CASSYDTQGSYEQYF	TGTGCCAGCAGTTACGATACCCAGGGCTCCTACGAGCAGTACTTC	NA	NA	TRBV6-2/TRBV6-3	TRBJ2-7
CASSLGLGTCNEQFF	TGTGCCAGCAGCTTAGGCCTAGGGACCTGCAATGAGCAGTTCTTC	NA	NA	TRBV7-2	TRBJ2-1
CATHLTGSHGYTF	TGTGCCACCCACCTTACAGGGAGTCATGGCTACACCTTC	NA	NA	TRBV5-6	TRBJ1-2
CASSLVLDAEETQYF	TGTGCCAGCAGCTTAGTCTTAGACGCCGAGGAGACCCAGTACTTC	NA	NA	TRBV7-2	TRBJ2-5
CASSFPGDYGYTF	TGTGCCAGCAGCTTTCCGGGAGACTATGGCTACACCTTC	NA	NA	TRBV11-1	TRBJ1-2
CAGSEKGDPNTEAFF	TGTGCCGGCAGTGAAAAGGGGGACCCCAACACTGAAGCTTTCTTT	NA	NA	TRBV6-4	TRBJ1-1
CASSNTGVYGYTF	TGTGCCAGCTCAAATACAGGGGTCTATGGCTACACCTTC	NA	TRBD1	TRBV18	TRBJ1-2
CSASINKAGLGYGYTF	TGCAGTGCTTCAATAAACAAGGCTGGGTTAGGCTATGGCTACACCTTC	NA	NA	TRBV20-1	TRBJ1-2
CASKRLHRVGNEQFF	TGCGCCAGCAAGCGACTCCACAGAGTTGGTAATGAGCAGTTCTTC	NA	NA	TRBV5-1	TRBJ2-1
CATSDWVEGAAFF	TGTGCCACCAGTGATTGGGTAGAGGGGGCTGCGTTCTTC	NA	TRBD1	TRBV24-1	TRBJ2-1
CASSQLGKASYTF	TGTGCCAGCAGCCAATTGGGAAAAGCCAGCTACACCTTC	NA	NA	TRBV3-1	TRBJ1-2